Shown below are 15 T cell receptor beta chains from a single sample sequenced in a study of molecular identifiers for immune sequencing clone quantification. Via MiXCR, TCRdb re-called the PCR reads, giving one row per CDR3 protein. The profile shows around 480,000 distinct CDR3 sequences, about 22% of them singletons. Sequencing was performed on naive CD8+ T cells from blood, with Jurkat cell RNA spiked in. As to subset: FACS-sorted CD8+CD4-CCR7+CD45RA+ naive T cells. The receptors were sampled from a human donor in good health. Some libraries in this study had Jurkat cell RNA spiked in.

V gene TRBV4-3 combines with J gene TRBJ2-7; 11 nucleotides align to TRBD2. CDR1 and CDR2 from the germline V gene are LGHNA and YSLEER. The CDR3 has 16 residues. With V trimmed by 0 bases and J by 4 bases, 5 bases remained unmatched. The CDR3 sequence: CASSQDSASGGYEQYF. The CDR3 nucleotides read TGCGCCAGCAGCCAAGATTCGGCTAGCGGGGGGTACGAGCAGTACTTC.

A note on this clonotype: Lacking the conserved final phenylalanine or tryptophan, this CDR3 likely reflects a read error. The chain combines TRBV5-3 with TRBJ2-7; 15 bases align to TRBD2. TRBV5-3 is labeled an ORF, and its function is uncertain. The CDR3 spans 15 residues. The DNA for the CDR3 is TGTGCCAGCAGCTTCGGGACTAGCGGGGGGTACGAGCAGTACCTC. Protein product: CASSFGTSGGYEQYL.

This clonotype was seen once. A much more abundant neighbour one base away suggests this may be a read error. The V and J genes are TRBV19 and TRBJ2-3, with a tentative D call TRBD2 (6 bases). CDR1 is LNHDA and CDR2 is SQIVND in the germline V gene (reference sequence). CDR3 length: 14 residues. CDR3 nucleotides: TGTTCCAGTAGTCTCCCGGGGGGCACAGATACGCAGTATTTT. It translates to CSSSLPGGTDTQYF.

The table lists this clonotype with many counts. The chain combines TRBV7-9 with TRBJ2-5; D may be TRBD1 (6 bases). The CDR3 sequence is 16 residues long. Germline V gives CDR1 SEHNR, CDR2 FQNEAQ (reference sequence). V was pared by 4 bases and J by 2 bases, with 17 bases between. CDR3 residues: CASSSPHWTVQETQYF. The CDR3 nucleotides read TGTGCCAGCAGCTCACCCCACTGGACAGTTCAAGAGACCCAGTACTTC.

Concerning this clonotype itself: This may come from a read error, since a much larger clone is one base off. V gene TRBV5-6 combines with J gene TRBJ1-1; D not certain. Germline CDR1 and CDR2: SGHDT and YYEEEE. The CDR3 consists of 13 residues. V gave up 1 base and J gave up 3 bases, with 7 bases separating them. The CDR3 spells CASSLTSDTEAFF. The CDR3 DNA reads TGTGCCAGCAGCTTGACATCAGACACTGAAGCTTTCTTT.

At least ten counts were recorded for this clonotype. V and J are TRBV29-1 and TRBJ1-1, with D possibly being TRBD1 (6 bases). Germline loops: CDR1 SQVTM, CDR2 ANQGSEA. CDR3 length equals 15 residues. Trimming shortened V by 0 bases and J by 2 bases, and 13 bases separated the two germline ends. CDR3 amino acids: CSVEDTWGRNTEAFF. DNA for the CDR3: TGCAGCGTTGAAGATACGTGGGGGCGAAACACTGAAGCTTTCTTT.

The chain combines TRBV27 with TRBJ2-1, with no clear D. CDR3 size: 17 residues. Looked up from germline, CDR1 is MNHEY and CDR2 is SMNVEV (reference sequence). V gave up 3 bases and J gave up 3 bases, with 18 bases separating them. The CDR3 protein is CASSFAAPWTIYNEQFF. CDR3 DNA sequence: TGTGCCAGCAGTTTTGCCGCACCCTGGACCATCTACAATGAGCAGTTCTTC.

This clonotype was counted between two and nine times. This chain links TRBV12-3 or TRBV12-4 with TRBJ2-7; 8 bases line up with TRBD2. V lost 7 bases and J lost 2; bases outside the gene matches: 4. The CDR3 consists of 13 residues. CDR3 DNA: TGTGCCAGCAAACTTAGCGGGACCTACGAGCAGTACTTC. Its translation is CASKLSGTYEQYF.

The chain's CDR3 is CSARGQHYGYTF. The CDR3, as DNA: TGCAGTGCTAGGGGACAGCATTATGGCTACACCTTC. The chain uses TRBV20-1 and TRBJ1-2; TRBD1 matches 7 bases. The CDR3 extends over 12 amino acids. Germline V lookup: CDR1 DFQATT, CDR2 SNEGSKA (reference sequence). V lost 3 bases to trimming and J lost 5 bases; unmatched junction nucleotides: 3.

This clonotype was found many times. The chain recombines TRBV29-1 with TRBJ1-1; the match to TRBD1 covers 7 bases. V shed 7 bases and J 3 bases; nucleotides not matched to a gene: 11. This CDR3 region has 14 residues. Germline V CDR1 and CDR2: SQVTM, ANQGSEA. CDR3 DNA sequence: TGCAGCGCCCTGACAGGGAGCAGCGACACTGAAGCTTTCTTT. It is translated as CSALTGSSDTEAFF.

In DNA form, the CDR3 reads TGTGCCAGCAGCTTAGGAGGGATTAATGAAGCTTTCTTT. It translates to CASSLGGINEAFF. The chain employs TRBV7-6 and TRBJ1-1, with no clear D. CDR3 length: 13 amino acids. V shed 1 base and J shed 7 bases, with 10 bases lying between them. Germline CDR1 reads SGHVS; CDR2 reads FNYEAQ.

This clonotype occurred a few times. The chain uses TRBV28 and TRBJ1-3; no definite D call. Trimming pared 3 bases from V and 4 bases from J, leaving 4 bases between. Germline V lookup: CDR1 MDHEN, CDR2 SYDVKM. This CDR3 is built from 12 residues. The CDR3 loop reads CASSFNGNTIYF. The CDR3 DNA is TGTGCCAGCAGTTTCAACGGAAACACCATATATTTT.

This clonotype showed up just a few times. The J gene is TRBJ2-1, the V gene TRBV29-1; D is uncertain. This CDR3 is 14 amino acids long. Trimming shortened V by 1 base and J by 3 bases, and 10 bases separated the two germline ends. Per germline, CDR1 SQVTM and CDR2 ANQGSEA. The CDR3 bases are TGCAGCGTTGAAGGGAATCCAATCTACAATGAGCAGTTCTTC. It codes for CSVEGNPIYNEQFF.

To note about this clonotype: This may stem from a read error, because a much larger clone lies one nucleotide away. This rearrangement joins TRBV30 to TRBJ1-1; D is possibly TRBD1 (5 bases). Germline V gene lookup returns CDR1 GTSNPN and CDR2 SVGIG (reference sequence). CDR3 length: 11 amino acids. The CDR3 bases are TGTGCTGCAGGCGTGGGGGGTGAAGCTTTCTTT. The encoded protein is CAAGVGGEAFF.

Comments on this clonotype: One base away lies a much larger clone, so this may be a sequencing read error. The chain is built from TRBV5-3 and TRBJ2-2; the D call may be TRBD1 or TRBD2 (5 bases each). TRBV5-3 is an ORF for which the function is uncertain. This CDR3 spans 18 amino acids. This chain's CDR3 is CASSLGVGGQGYTGELSF. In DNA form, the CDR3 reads TGTGCCAGCAGCTTGGGAGTTGGGGGTCAGGGCTACACCGGGGAGCTGTCTTTT.